Presented here are 22 T cell receptor beta chains from one specimen sequenced in a study of Graves' ophthalmopathy and Graves' hyperthyroidism. Amplification of the TCR beta CDR3 regions used RNA transcripts (as template). After a first-round RT-PCR with HTBI primers, a second-round multiplex PCR was run. Via MiXCR, TCRdb re-called the multiplex PCR reads, giving one row per CDR3 protein. The data hold around 1,200,000 distinct CDR3 sequences, with less than 45% observed a single time. The sequenced material came from peripheral blood or thyroid tissue (not recorded which). The source is an adult man with Graves' hyperthyroidism.

Comment on this clonotype: Possible read error: a much larger clone is one base away. The CDR3 DNA sequence: TGTGTCAGCAGTCCCCCGAGGGGCAGGGGTGGCGAGCAGTACTTC. This sequence encodes CVSSPPRGRGGEQYF. V gene TRBV7-9 combines with J gene TRBJ2-7; D perhaps matches TRBD1 (6 bases). Germline loops: CDR1 SEHNR, CDR2 FQNEAQ (reference sequence). CDR3 size: 15 residues.

The chain employs TRBV15 and TRBJ1-2; no firm D call. Trimming pared 3 bases from V and 6 bases from J, leaving 11 bases between. Germline-derived CDR1 and CDR2 are LNHNV and YYDKDF (reference sequence). The CDR3 loop spans 13 amino acids. The CDR3 spells CATSSLWANGYTF. The CDR3 DNA reads TGTGCCACCAGCAGTTTATGGGCGAATGGCTACACCTTC.

The rearrangement links TRBV28 to TRBJ1-2; D is unresolved. The CDR3 covers 15 residues. Germline CDR1 and CDR2: MDHEN and SYDVKM. V lost 6 bases, J lost 4 bases, and 18 bases lay in between. This CDR3 is CASRQLGSIGYGYTF. The DNA of the CDR3 is TGTGCCAGCAGACAGCTTGGTTCAATAGGCTATGGCTACACCTTC.

The sample holds many counts of this clonotype. The V and J genes are TRBV12-3 or TRBV12-4 and TRBJ1-2; perhaps TRBD1 as D (5 bases). This CDR3 contains 13 residues. Deletions cut 5 bases from V and 4 bases from J, with 11 bases between. For the CDR3, the DNA is TGTGCCAGCAGTCCCCGAGGGGCCTATGGCTACACCTTC. This codes for CASSPRGAYGYTF.

This clonotype was seen many times. The CDR3 coding sequence is TGTGCCAGCAGTTACAGGAGCGGGGAGAGGTACGAGCAGTACTTC. Its translation: CASSYRSGERYEQYF. This chain links TRBV6-5 with TRBJ2-7; 7 bases map to TRBD2. With 2 bases clipped from V and 4 bases from J, the junction kept 8 bases outside the gene matches. Germline CDR1 reads MNHEY; CDR2 reads SVGAGI. The CDR3 runs to 15 residues.

The V gene is TRBV5-4, the J gene TRBJ2-7; possible D gene TRBD1, 6 bases. This CDR3 spans 14 amino acids. V lost 4 bases and J 2 bases, leaving 13 bases between the germline ends. Germline V lookup: CDR1 SGHNT, CDR2 YYREEE (reference sequence). The CDR3 spells CASSPDRPTYEQYF. The CDR3 DNA reads as TGTGCCAGCAGCCCTGACAGGCCGACCTACGAGCAGTACTTC. The full variable domain, in which reference TRBV5-4 and TRBJ2-7 provide the parts outside the CDR3, is ETGVTQSPTHLIKTRGQQVTLRCSSQSGHNTVSWYQQALGQGPQFIFQYYREEENGRGNFPPRFSGLQFPNYSSELNVNALELDDSALYLCASSPDRPTYEQYFGPGTRLTVT.

This clonotype was recorded at least ten times. The genes are TRBV7-6 and TRBJ2-7; 10 nucleotides match TRBD1. The junction had 19 bases not matched to a gene; V was cut back by 7 bases and J by 1 base. CDR3 length: 19 residues. CDR1 and CDR2 (germline): SGHVS, FNYEAQ. CDR3 loop: CASTPPGQGPITPSYEQYF. The CDR3 DNA is TGTGCCAGCACCCCGCCGGGACAGGGGCCCATAACCCCATCCTACGAGCAGTACTTC.

Note on this clonotype: This CDR3 is missing its conserved last phenylalanine or tryptophan, likely due to a read error. The limits of the CDR3 on the DNA are not certain, so only TCRdb's listed CDR3 is given. The chain has TRBV7-2 and TRBJ2-6. Per germline, CDR1 SGHTA and CDR2 FQGNSA. The CDR3 length is 8 residues, termini included. The CDR3 region is CASKNGPS.

This clonotype appeared once. The V call is TRBV6-5, the J call TRBJ2-5, with a tentative D call TRBD2 (7 bases). The V end was cut by 3 bases, the J end by 2 bases, with 10 bases between. CDR1 and CDR2 (germline): MNHEY, SVGAGI. CDR3 length: 14 amino acids. CDR3 protein: CASSYKGGQETQYF. The CDR3 bases are TGTGCCAGCAGTTATAAGGGGGGGCAAGAGACCCAGTACTTC.

This rearrangement joins TRBV29-1 to TRBJ2-3, with D possibly TRBD1 on 6 matching bases. This CDR3 is built from 15 residues. The germline V gene encodes CDR1 SQVTM and CDR2 ANQGSEA. V lost 4 bases, J lost 0 bases, and 14 bases lay in between. Here the CDR3 reads CSVVGTPASTDTQYF. CDR3 in DNA: TGCAGCGTTGTCGGGACACCCGCTAGCACAGATACGCAGTATTTT.

This clonotype was seen many times. The chain couples TRBV25-1 to TRBJ1-4; D possibly corresponds to TRBD1 (5 bases). The CDR3 runs 16 residues. Trimming removed 5 bases at V and 0 bases at J, with 13 bases between. Germline V gene sequence: CDR1 MGHDK, CDR2 SYGVNS. The CDR3 here is CASSLGQTATNEKLFF. DNA for the CDR3: TGTGCCAGCAGTTTGGGGCAGACTGCAACTAATGAAAAACTGTTTTTT.

This clonotype showed up many times. CDR3 loop: CASSKDRNSGNTIYF. Written as DNA, the CDR3 is TGTGCCAGTAGTAAGGACCGAAACTCTGGAAACACCATATATTTT. This chain joins TRBV19 and TRBJ1-3; no firm D call. In germline, CDR1 is LNHDA, CDR2 SQIVND (reference sequence). The CDR3 spans 15 residues. V was trimmed by 4 bases and J by 0 bases, leaving 10 bases between them.

This clonotype came up a few times. The V call is TRBV5-5, the J call TRBJ2-2, with 16 bases matching TRBD2. Germline CDR1 reads SGHKS; CDR2 reads YYEKEE (reference sequence). The J segment lost 6 bases and the V segment lost 4 bases, leaving 3 bases of the junction unmatched. CDR3 size: 16 residues. Written as DNA, the CDR3 is TGTGCCAGCAGCAGGGGACTAGCGGGGGGGCCCGGGGAGCTGTTTTTT. Its protein product is CASSRGLAGGPGELFF.

This chain connects TRBV10-3 to TRBJ1-5; no firm D call. There are 16 residues in the CDR3. With 7 bases removed from V and 1 base from J, the gap between germline ends came to 17 bases. CDR1 is ENHRY, CDR2 SYGVKD, per germline. CDR3 sequence: CAITPGAFSSNQPQHF. The CDR3 DNA is TGTGCCATCACTCCTGGAGCATTCTCCAGCAATCAGCCCCAGCATTTT.

This clonotype was seen repeatedly, ten times or more. This chain connects TRBV14 to TRBJ2-7, with 9 bases fitting TRBD2. Trimming removed 4 bases from V and 3 bases from J; junction bases left unmatched: 7. In germline, CDR1 is SGHDN, CDR2 FVKESK. This CDR3 is 15 amino acids long. The CDR3 coding sequence is TGTGCCAGCAGCCTGGCTGCGGGAGGGCTCTACGAGCAGTACTTC. Amino acid sequence: CASSLAAGGLYEQYF.

The rearrangement joins TRBV10-3 to TRBJ1-2; the match to TRBD1 covers 9 bases. Germline V lookup: CDR1 ENHRY, CDR2 SYGVKD. V trimming: 2 bases; J trimming: 6 bases; junction bases outside the gene matches: 4. This CDR3 spans 14 amino acids. CDR3 amino acids: CAISEPQGAHGYTF. CDR3 sequence (DNA): TGTGCCATCAGTGAGCCACAGGGGGCACATGGCTACACCTTC.

This clonotype has ten or more counts. The V and J genes are TRBV20-1 and TRBJ2-7; TRBD1 matches at 8 bases. Losses at the gene ends were 2 bases for V and 5 bases for J; bases not matched to a gene: 11. CDR1 DFQATT and CDR2 SNEGSKA come from the germline V gene (reference sequence). This CDR3 is 15 amino acids long. In DNA, the CDR3 is TGCAGTGCTAGACCCCGGAAAGGACAGGGCCACGAGCAGTACTTC. It yields the protein CSARPRKGQGHEQYF.

This clonotype was detected ten times or more. The gene calls are TRBV7-9 and TRBJ2-7; the D is unclear. Germline V gene lookup returns CDR1 SEHNR and CDR2 FQNEAQ (reference sequence). V was pared by 1 base and J by 7 bases, with 8 bases between. The CDR3 consists of 12 residues. CDR3 in DNA: TGTGCCAGCAGCTTAGGCCCGTCGGAGCAGTACTTC. It is translated as CASSLGPSEQYF.

This clonotype was found many times. This chain's CDR3 is CAIKTGTGDYEAFF. In DNA form, the CDR3 reads TGTGCCATCAAGACCGGGACAGGGGACTATGAAGCTTTCTTT. The chain recombines TRBV10-3 with TRBJ1-1; 10 bases align to TRBD1. In germline, CDR1 is ENHRY, CDR2 SYGVKD. The V and J ends lost 7 bases and 7 bases, in that order; junction bases with no gene match: 9. This CDR3 region has 14 residues.

The gene calls are TRBV5-1 and TRBJ1-4; D call uncertain. Germline V gene lookup returns CDR1 SGHRS and CDR2 YFSETQ. Between the trimmed V and J ends, which lost 5 bases and 5 bases, there was a span of 10 bases. The CDR3 has 13 residues. This CDR3 is CASREGGNEKLFF. Here the CDR3 DNA reads TGCGCCAGCAGGGAGGGAGGGAATGAAAAACTGTTTTTT.

This clonotype was detected many times. This chain uses TRBV2 with TRBJ2-2; D ambiguous. Germline assignment: CDR1 SNHLY and CDR2 FYNNEI. V was cut by 4 bases and J by 5 bases, with 8 bases left in between. The CDR3 loop spans 13 amino acids. Here the CDR3 reads CASSGTWTGELFF. The CDR3 DNA sequence: TGTGCCAGCAGTGGCACCTGGACCGGGGAGCTGTTTTTT. Together with reference TRBV2 and TRBJ2-2, the CDR3 gives the full variable domain: EPEVTQTPSHQVTQMGQEVILRCVPISNHLYFYWYRQILGQKVEFLVSFYNNEISEKSEIFDDQFSVERPDGSNFTLKIRSTKLEDSAMYFCASSGTWTGELFFGEGSRLTVL.

This clonotype was counted many times. The chain couples TRBV7-8 to TRBJ2-7; D not certain. Germline-derived CDR1 and CDR2 are SGHVS and FQNEAQ. The length of the CDR3 is 14 residues. V lost 6 bases, J lost 2 bases, and 14 bases lay in between. The chain's CDR3 is CASSPRRVPYEQYF. The CDR3 region has the DNA TGTGCCAGCAGTCCCAGGCGCGTCCCCTACGAGCAGTACTTC.